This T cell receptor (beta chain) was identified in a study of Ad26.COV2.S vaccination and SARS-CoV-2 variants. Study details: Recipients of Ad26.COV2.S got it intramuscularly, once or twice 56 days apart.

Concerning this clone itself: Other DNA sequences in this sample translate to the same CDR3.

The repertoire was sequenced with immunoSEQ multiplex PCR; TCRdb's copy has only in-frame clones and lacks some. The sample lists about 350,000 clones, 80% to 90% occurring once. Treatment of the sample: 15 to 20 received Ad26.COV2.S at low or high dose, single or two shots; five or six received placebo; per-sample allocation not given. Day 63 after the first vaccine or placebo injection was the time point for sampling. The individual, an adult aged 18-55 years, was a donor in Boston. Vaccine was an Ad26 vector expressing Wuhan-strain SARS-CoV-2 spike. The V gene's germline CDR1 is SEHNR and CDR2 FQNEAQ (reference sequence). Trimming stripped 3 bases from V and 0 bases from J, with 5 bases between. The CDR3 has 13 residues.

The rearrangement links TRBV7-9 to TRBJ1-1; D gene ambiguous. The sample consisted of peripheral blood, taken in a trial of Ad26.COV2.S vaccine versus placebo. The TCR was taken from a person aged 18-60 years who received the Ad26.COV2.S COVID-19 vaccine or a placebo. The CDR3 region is CASSLALNTEAFF. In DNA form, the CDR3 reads TGTGCCAGCAGCTTGGCTCTGAACACTGAAGCTTTCTTT.